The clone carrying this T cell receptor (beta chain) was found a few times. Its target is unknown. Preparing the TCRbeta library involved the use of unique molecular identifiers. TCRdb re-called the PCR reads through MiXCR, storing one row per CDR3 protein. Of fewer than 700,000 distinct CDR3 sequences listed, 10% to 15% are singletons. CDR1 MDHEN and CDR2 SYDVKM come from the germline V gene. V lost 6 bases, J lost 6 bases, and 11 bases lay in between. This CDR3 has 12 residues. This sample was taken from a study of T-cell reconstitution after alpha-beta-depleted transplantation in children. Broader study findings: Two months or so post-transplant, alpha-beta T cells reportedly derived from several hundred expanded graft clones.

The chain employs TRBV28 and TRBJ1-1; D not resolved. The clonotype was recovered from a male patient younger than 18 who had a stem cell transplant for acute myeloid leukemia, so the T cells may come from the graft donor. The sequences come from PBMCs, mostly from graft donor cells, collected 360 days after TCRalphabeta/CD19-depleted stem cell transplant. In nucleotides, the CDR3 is TGTGCCAGCAGACGACATATATCTGAAGCTTTCTTT. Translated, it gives CASRRHISEAFF.